The 13 T cell receptor beta chains in this list originate from one sample, sequenced in a study of T cell responses to AZD1222 COVID-19 vaccine. The table came from immunoSEQ multiplex PCR; TCRdb's copy has only in-frame clones and leaves some out. Among over 100,000 clones listed, about 91% were seen once. Sequenced material: peripheral blood, taken on day 0 of AZD1222 vaccination. These receptors were collected from an adult in good health.

V gene TRBV6-5 combines with J gene TRBJ2-5; 8 bases map to TRBD2. The length of the CDR3 is 14 residues. CDR1 MNHEY and CDR2 SVGAGI come from the germline V gene. The ends lost 4 bases at V and 4 bases at J; junction bases unmatched: 5. CDR3: CASSSPGLVETQYF. In DNA form, the CDR3 reads TGTGCCAGCAGTTCACCGGGACTAGTAGAGACCCAGTACTTC.

The gene calls are TRBV6-5 and TRBJ1-2; D remains unclear. Trimming removed 0 bases from V and 3 bases from J, with 11 bases in between. Germline lookup yields CDR1 MNHEY and CDR2 SVGAGI. The CDR3 has 15 amino acids. This CDR3 is CASSYSITRDYGYTF. CDR3 coding DNA: TGTGCCAGCAGTTACTCGATAACCCGGGACTATGGCTACACCTTC.

The CDR3 spells CASSLERHPRTQHF. Written as DNA, the CDR3 is TGTGCCAGCAGCTTAGAGAGACACCCTCGGACCCAGCATTTT. This rearrangement joins TRBV7-9 to TRBJ1-5; D gene uncertain. Germline-derived CDR1 and CDR2 are SEHNR and FQNEAQ (reference sequence). V dropped 1 base and J dropped 11 bases, with 15 bases sitting between them. CDR3 length equals 14 residues.

In this sample, this clone turned up once. The chain couples TRBV29-1 to TRBJ1-2, with 9 bases matching TRBD1. This CDR3 region has 14 residues. Germline trimming cut 3 bases from V and 5 bases from J; bases unmatched to any gene: 7. Germline V CDR1 and CDR2: SQVTM, ANQGSEA. This CDR3 reads CSVEPRDRVYGYTF. The CDR3 region has the DNA TGCAGCGTTGAGCCCCGGGACAGGGTATATGGCTACACCTTC.

The chain recombines TRBV5-5 with TRBJ2-4, with 7 bases aligning to TRBD1. CDR1 and CDR2 (germline): SGHKS, YYEKEE (reference sequence). Trimming at V came to 5 bases and at J to 1 base, leaving 9 bases not matched to a gene. The length of the CDR3 is 16 residues. This CDR3 reads CASRGEGAWAKNIQYF. The CDR3 DNA reads TGTGCCAGCAGGGGAGAGGGGGCTTGGGCCAAAAACATTCAGTACTTC.

This chain uses TRBV6-2 or TRBV6-3 with TRBJ2-5; D gene unclear. The CDR3 runs 12 residues. Trimming removed 2 bases from V and 6 bases from J, with 7 bases in between. CDR1 is MNHEY, CDR2 SVGEGT, per germline. The CDR3 is CASSYEIQTQYF. DNA for the CDR3: TGTGCCAGCAGTTACGAAATCCAGACCCAGTACTTC.

This clone was observed once. The chain is built from TRBV21-1 and TRBJ1-3. TRBV21-1 corresponds to a pseudogene. The CDR3 sequence is 16 residues long. The CDR3 reads CASRMPASSIGNTIYF. The CDR3 DNA is TGTGCCAGCAGAATGCCCGCCTCCTCGATTGGAAACACCATATATTTT.

V is TRBV30 and J is TRBJ1-2, with 9 positions matching TRBD1. The CDR3 has 13 residues. Germline V gene data show CDR1 as GTSNPN and CDR2 as SVGIG (reference sequence). The V and J ends lost 4 bases and 8 bases, in that order; junction bases with no gene match: 8. CDR3 region: CAWTGQGNGGYTF. In DNA, the CDR3 is TGTGCCTGGACTGGACAGGGGAATGGCGGCTACACCTTC. The whole variable domain, remainder taken from reference TRBV30 and TRBJ1-2, is SQTIHQWPATLVQPVGSPLSLECTVEGTSNPNLYWYRQAAGRGLQLLFYSVGIGQISSEVPQNLSASRPQDRQFILSSKKLLLSDSGFYLCAWTGQGNGGYTFGSGTRLTVV.

This clone has more than one count but fewer than ten. The chain couples TRBV24-1 to TRBJ2-3; D is uncertain. CDR3 length: 11 amino acids. V lost 5 bases to trimming and J lost 5 bases, with 4 bases between them. Germline V gives CDR1 KGHDR, CDR2 SFDVKD. CDR3 region: CATSAGDTQYF. The CDR3 DNA reads TGTGCCACCAGTGCTGGAGATACGCAGTATTTT.

Here the CDR3 DNA reads TGTGCCAGCAATACGGACAGTCACCGCTCTGGAAACACCATATATTTT. Translated, it gives CASNTDSHRSGNTIYF. V is TRBV2 and J is TRBJ1-3, with D tentatively TRBD1 (6 bases). The CDR3 is 16 amino acids. The germline gives CDR1 SNHLY, CDR2 FYNNEI. Trimming removed 7 bases from V and 0 bases from J, with 16 bases in between.

The CDR3 sequence: CASSRRETNEKLFF. CDR3 bases: TGTGCCAGCAGTCGGAGGGAGACTAATGAAAAACTGTTTTTT. This chain links TRBV6-5 with TRBJ1-4; no reliable D call. Germline loops: CDR1 MNHEY, CDR2 SVGAGI. Trimming left V 5 bases short and J 2 bases short, with 9 bases between. This CDR3 is 14 amino acids long.

V gene TRBV9 combines with J gene TRBJ2-5, with 8 bases fitting TRBD2. The junction had 6 bases not matched to a gene; V was cut back by 0 bases and J by 5 bases. This CDR3 comprises 15 residues. Germline CDR1 SGDLS, CDR2 YYNGEE. CDR3 sequence reads: CASSVDGTSGETQYF. CDR3 coding DNA: TGTGCCAGCAGCGTAGACGGGACTAGTGGGGAGACCCAGTACTTC.

CDR3 loop: CASSDQRGRGNTEAFF. CDR3 nucleotide sequence: TGTGCCAGTAGTGACCAACGGGGGAGGGGGAACACTGAAGCTTTCTTT. J is TRBJ1-1 and V is TRBV19; possible D gene TRBD1, 5 bases. The germline V and J ends were trimmed by 5 bases and 1 base, with 17 bases remaining between them. The CDR3 extends over 16 amino acids. CDR1 and CDR2 (germline): LNHDA, SQIVND (reference sequence).